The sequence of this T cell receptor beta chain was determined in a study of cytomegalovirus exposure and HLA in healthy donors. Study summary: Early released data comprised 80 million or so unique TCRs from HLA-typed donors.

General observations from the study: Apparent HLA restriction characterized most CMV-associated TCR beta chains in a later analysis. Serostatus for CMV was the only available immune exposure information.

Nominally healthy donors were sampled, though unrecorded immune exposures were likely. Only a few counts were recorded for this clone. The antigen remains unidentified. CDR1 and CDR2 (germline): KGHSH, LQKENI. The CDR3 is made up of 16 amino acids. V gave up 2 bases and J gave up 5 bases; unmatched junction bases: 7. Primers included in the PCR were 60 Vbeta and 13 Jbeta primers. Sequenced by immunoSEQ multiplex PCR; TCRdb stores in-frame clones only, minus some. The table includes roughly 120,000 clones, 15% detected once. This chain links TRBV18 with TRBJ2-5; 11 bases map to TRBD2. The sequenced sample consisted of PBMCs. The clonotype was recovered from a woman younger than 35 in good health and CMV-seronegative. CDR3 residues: CASSPLAGGPSETQYF. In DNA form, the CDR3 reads TGTGCCAGCTCACCATTAGCGGGAGGGCCCTCGGAGACCCAGTACTTC.